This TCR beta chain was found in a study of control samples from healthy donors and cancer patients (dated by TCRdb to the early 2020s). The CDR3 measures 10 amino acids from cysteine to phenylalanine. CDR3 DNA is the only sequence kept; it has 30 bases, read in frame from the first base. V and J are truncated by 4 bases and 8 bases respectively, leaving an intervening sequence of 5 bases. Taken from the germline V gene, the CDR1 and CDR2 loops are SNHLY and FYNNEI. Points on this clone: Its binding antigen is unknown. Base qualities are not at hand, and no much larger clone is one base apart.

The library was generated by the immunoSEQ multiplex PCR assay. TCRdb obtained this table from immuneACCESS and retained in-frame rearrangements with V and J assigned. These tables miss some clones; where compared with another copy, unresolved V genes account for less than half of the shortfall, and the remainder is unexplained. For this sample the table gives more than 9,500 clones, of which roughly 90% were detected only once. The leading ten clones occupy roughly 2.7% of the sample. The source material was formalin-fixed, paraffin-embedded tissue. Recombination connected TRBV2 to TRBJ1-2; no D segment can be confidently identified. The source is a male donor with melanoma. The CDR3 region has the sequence CASSGPGYTF. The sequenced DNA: TGTGCCAGCAGTGGACCGGGCTACACCTTC.